A single sample is the source of the 9 T cell receptor beta chains below, sequenced in a study of cytomegalovirus exposure and HLA in healthy donors. Sequencing was performed with immunoSEQ multiplex PCR; in TCRdb, only in-frame clones are kept and a portion is missing. Of roughly 100,000 clones in the sample, about 85% were seen once. Material: PBMCs. These receptors were collected from a man between 18 and 29 years old in good health and CMV-seropositive.

CDR3 coding DNA: TGCGCCAGCAGCTTGGAAGGCGGGTTGGGTGAGCAGTTCTTC. Protein: CASSLEGGLGEQFF. This chain connects TRBV5-1 to TRBJ2-1; a weak D match, TRBD2 (5 bases). Germline V gene sequence: CDR1 SGHRS, CDR2 YFSETQ. Trimming took 0 bases from V and 9 from J, leaving 13 bases between them. CDR3 length: 14 residues.

This rearrangement joins TRBV6-1 to TRBJ2-1; 11 bases map to TRBD2. CDR3 size: 14 residues. The germline V gene has CDR1 MNHNS and CDR2 SASEGT. V lost 4 bases and J lost 7; bases outside the gene matches: 3. CDR3: CASSGGLAANEQFF. The CDR3 region has the DNA TGTGCCAGCAGTGGGGGACTAGCGGCAAATGAGCAGTTCTTC.

The chain combines TRBV29-1 with TRBJ2-2; a weak D match, TRBD1 (5 bases). Germline assignment: CDR1 SQVTM and CDR2 ANQGSEA. The CDR3 spans 14 residues. Here the CDR3 DNA reads TGCACCTACGCAGGGCCCACGAACACCGGGGAGCTGTTTTTT. Its protein is CTYAGPTNTGELFF.

The rearrangement joins TRBV6-4 to TRBJ1-2; TRBD1 aligns across 8 bases. Trimming took 6 bases from V and 4 from J; bases not matched to a gene: 10. The CDR3 is 15 residues long. Germline V gives CDR1 MRHNA, CDR2 SNTAGT. CDR3 sequence: CASSPGTDRGYGYTF. In DNA, the CDR3 is TGTGCCAGCAGCCCCGGGACAGACAGGGGCTATGGCTACACCTTC.

The chain has TRBV9 and TRBJ2-7; possibly TRBD1 for D (5 bases). The CDR3 is made up of 15 amino acids. The germline gives CDR1 SGDLS, CDR2 YYNGEE. Between the trimmed V and J ends, which lost 4 bases and 3 bases, there was a span of 17 bases. The CDR3 nucleotides are TGTGCCAGCAGCCCCCGGGCCCAGGGCAGCTACGAGCAGTACTTC. Protein: CASSPRAQGSYEQYF.

This chain connects TRBV7-3 to TRBJ1-1; D ambiguous. V lost 1 base, J lost 3 bases, and 6 bases lay in between. This CDR3 region has 13 residues. The germline CDR1 and CDR2 sequences are SGHTA and FQGTGA. The CDR3 nucleotides read TGTGCCAGCAGCTTAAGGCAGGACACTGAAGCTTTCTTT. It encodes CASSLRQDTEAFF.

To note about this clone: This sample also contains other DNA sequences that code for the same CDR3. The J gene is TRBJ2-5, the V gene TRBV18; D gene uncertain. V was shortened by 3 bases and J by 1 base, with 6 bases between the two germline ends. Germline CDR1 and CDR2: KGHSH and LQKENI. This CDR3 comprises 13 residues. CDR3 loop: CASSPGSQETQYF. The DNA of the CDR3 is TGTGCCAGCTCACCGGGCAGCCAAGAGACCCAGTACTTC. Drawing the rest from reference TRBV18 and TRBJ2-5, the complete variable domain is NAGVMQNPRHLVRRRGQEARLRCSPMKGHSHVYWYRQLPEEGLKFMVYLQKENIIDESGMPKERFSAEFPKEGPSILRIQQVVRGDSAAYFCASSPGSQETQYFGPGTRLLVL.

The rearrangement uses TRBV25-1 and TRBJ1-1; D call uncertain. Germline V gene sequence: CDR1 MGHDK, CDR2 SYGVNS. Trimming pared 1 base from V and 0 bases from J, leaving 9 bases between. This CDR3 has 15 amino acids. The CDR3 DNA is TGTGCCAGCAGTGAATCAAGCAATTTGAACACTGAAGCTTTCTTT. Its translation is CASSESSNLNTEAFF.

V gene TRBV5-1 combines with J gene TRBJ2-1; D is perhaps TRBD1 (5 bases). The CDR3 contains 15 residues. V lost 3 bases and J 2 bases, leaving 12 bases between the germline ends. Germline CDR1 and CDR2: SGHRS and YFSETQ. CDR3 sequence reads: CASSSARVPYNEQFF. DNA for the CDR3: TGCGCCAGCAGCTCGGCCAGGGTTCCCTACAATGAGCAGTTCTTC.